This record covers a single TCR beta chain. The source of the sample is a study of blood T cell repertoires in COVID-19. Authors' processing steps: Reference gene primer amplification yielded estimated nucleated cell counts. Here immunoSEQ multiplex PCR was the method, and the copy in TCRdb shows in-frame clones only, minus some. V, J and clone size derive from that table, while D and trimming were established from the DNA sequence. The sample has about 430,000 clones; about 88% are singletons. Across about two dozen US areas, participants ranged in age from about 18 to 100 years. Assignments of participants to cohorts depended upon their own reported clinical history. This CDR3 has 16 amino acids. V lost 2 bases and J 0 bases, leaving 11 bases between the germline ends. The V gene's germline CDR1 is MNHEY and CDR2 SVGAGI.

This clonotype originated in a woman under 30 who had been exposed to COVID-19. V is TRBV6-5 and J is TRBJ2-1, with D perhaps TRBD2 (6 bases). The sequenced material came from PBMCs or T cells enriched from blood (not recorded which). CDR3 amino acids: CASSYRPLASYNEQFF. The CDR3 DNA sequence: TGTGCCAGCAGTTACCGTCCACTAGCCTCCTACAATGAGCAGTTCTTC.